Listed here are 21 T cell receptor beta chains from one sample, sequenced in a study of technical replicates of blood from several donors. Some clones are missing from TCRdb's copy, which holds only in-frame ones; the method was immunoSEQ multiplex PCR. The table includes about 100,000 clones, over 85% detected once. Sequencing input: T cells isolated from PBMCs. The receptors here all came from a human donor in good health.

This clone was seen a handful of times. The chain carries TRBV6-1 and TRBJ1-6; 7 positions match TRBD1. J lost 13 bases, V lost 1 base, and 7 bases had no gene match. The CDR3 is 14 residues long. Germline-derived CDR1 and CDR2 are MNHNS and SASEGT. The CDR3 DNA reads TGTGCCAGCAGTGAAGTAGGGACAGCCAGGCCCCTCCACTTT. This sequence encodes CASSEVGTARPLHF.

The chain couples TRBV28 to TRBJ1-2; the match to TRBD1 covers 7 bases. The CDR3 is 16 residues long. With V trimmed by 5 bases and J by 0 bases, 9 bases remained unmatched. Germline V gene sequence: CDR1 MDHEN, CDR2 SYDVKM. The CDR3 protein is CASSNRGYGTNYGYTF. As DNA, the CDR3 is TGTGCCAGCAGTAACAGGGGTTACGGGACTAACTATGGCTACACCTTC.

The J gene is TRBJ2-7, the V gene TRBV6-1; 7 nucleotides agree with TRBD2. The CDR3 has 14 residues. The ends lost 6 bases at V and 5 bases at J; junction bases unmatched: 10. Germline V lookup: CDR1 MNHNS, CDR2 SASEGT. The CDR3 loop reads CASREGGPSHEQYF. CDR3 in DNA: TGTGCCAGCAGGGAGGGAGGGCCGTCCCACGAGCAGTACTTC.

This chain links TRBV28 with TRBJ2-7, with 16 bases fitting TRBD2. The J segment lost 5 bases and the V segment lost 5 bases, leaving 9 bases of the junction unmatched. In germline, CDR1 is MDHEN, CDR2 SYDVKM. This CDR3 is 17 amino acids long. CDR3 nucleotide sequence: TGTGCCAGCAGTCCACTGGGACTAGCGGGAGGGATCGACGAGCAGTACTTC. It is translated as CASSPLGLAGGIDEQYF.

V gene TRBV30 combines with J gene TRBJ2-7; D uncertain. The CDR3 sequence is 11 residues long. Germline V lookup: CDR1 GTSNPN, CDR2 SVGIG (reference sequence). The V and J ends lost 1 base and 3 bases respectively, with 4 bases between them. The CDR3 bases are TGTGCCTGGAGTGCCATCTACGAGCAGTACTTC. It codes for CAWSAIYEQYF.

The V call is TRBV6-1, the J call TRBJ2-1, with 9 bases aligning to TRBD2. V was clipped by 4 bases and J by 2 bases; unmatched bases: 9. CDR3 size: 17 residues. Germline V gives CDR1 MNHNS, CDR2 SASEGT. The CDR3 loop is CASSVRREGLTYNEQFF. CDR3 bases: TGTGCCAGCAGTGTCCGGCGGGAGGGCCTCACCTACAATGAGCAGTTCTTC.

The chain couples TRBV29-1 to TRBJ1-2, with D possibly being TRBD1 (5 bases). Germline CDR1 reads SQVTM; CDR2 reads ANQGSEA. CDR3 length equals 12 residues. Trimming removed 5 bases from V and 4 bases from J, with 11 bases in between. The CDR3 protein is CSVRGSAYGYTF. The DNA of the CDR3 is TGCAGCGTTCGGGGGTCTGCCTATGGCTACACCTTC. The complete variable domain, with remaining parts taken from reference TRBV29-1 and TRBJ1-2, reads SAVISQKPSRDICQRGTSLTIQCQVDSQVTMMFWYRQQPGQSLTLIATANQGSEATYESGFVIDKFPISRPNLTFSTLTVSNMSPEDSSIYLCSVRGSAYGYTFGSGTRLTVV.

The chain combines TRBV4-1 with TRBJ2-1, with D perhaps matching TRBD2 (5 bases). The CDR3 runs to 16 residues. Trimming cost V 6 bases and J 6 bases, with 21 bases left between them. The germline V gene encodes CDR1 MGHRA and CDR2 YSYEKL. CDR3 in amino acids: CASRPVRGGTPNEQFF. The CDR3 DNA is TGCGCCAGCAGACCAGTCCGGGGTGGCACCCCCAATGAGCAGTTCTTC.

The chain joins TRBV4-1 to TRBJ2-2; D may be TRBD1 (6 bases). The V and J ends lost 4 bases and 5 bases respectively, with 17 bases between them. The germline V gene has CDR1 MGHRA and CDR2 YSYEKL. CDR3 length: 16 amino acids. CDR3 loop: CASSPQGHRRTGELFF. Written as DNA, the CDR3 is TGCGCCAGCAGCCCGCAGGGACATAGGAGAACCGGGGAGCTGTTTTTT.

This chain connects TRBV11-2 to TRBJ2-1; 7 bases are a match to TRBD2. The CDR3 extends over 15 amino acids. Germline values: CDR1 SGHAT, CDR2 FQNNGV. Trimming at V came to 5 bases and at J to 9 bases, leaving 13 bases not matched to a gene. The CDR3 nucleotides read TGTGCCAGCAGCCAGCCAGGGAGGGGTATAGGTGAGCAGTTCTTC. Residues: CASSQPGRGIGEQFF.

This sequence joins TRBV4-1 and TRBJ2-7; D may be TRBD1 (5 bases). V lost 3 bases to trimming and J lost 5 bases, with 11 bases between them. CDR1 and CDR2 (germline): MGHRA, YSYEKL. The CDR3 extends over 13 amino acids. CDR3 residues: CASSHPQGNEQYF. In DNA, the CDR3 is TGCGCCAGCAGCCACCCCCAGGGAAACGAGCAGTACTTC.

This chain connects TRBV11-2 to TRBJ2-7; 7 nucleotides agree with TRBD1. Germline V gives CDR1 SGHAT, CDR2 FQNNGV. Trimming removed 0 bases from V and 6 bases from J; junction bases left unmatched: 11. The CDR3 runs to 16 residues. The CDR3 nucleotides read TGTGCCAGCAGCTTAGATTCAAACAGGGGTCTAGTCGAGCAGTACTTC. Protein sequence: CASSLDSNRGLVEQYF.

The rearrangement joins TRBV30 to TRBJ1-4; no clear D gene. V lost 0 bases and J 0 bases, leaving 5 bases between the germline ends. Germline CDR1 and CDR2: GTSNPN and SVGIG (reference sequence). The length of the CDR3 is 14 residues. CDR3 sequence reads: CAWSVAATNEKLFF. The CDR3 DNA follows: TGTGCCTGGAGTGTAGCCGCAACTAATGAAAAACTGTTTTTT. The full variable domain, its missing parts supplied by reference TRBV30 and TRBJ1-4, is SQTIHQWPATLVQPVGSPLSLECTVEGTSNPNLYWYRQAAGRGLQLLFYSVGIGQISSEVPQNLSASRPQDRQFILSSKKLLLSDSGFYLCAWSVAATNEKLFFGSGTQLSVL.

This chain connects TRBV9 to TRBJ2-2, with 10 positions matching TRBD2. After removal of 7 bases from V and 5 bases from J, the junction contained 14 bases not matched to a gene. CDR3 length equals 17 residues. Germline V gene sequence: CDR1 SGDLS, CDR2 YYNGEE. The CDR3 sequence: CASRPSGGVGGTGELFF. The CDR3 nucleotides are TGTGCCAGCCGCCCTAGCGGGGGCGTGGGAGGGACCGGGGAGCTGTTTTTT.

This clone was recorded only once. The chain is built from TRBV30 and TRBJ2-5; a possible D gene is TRBD2 (5 bases). Germline-derived CDR1 and CDR2 are GTSNPN and SVGIG (reference sequence). Trimming removed 0 bases from V and 0 bases from J, with 5 bases in between. The CDR3 contains 13 residues. CDR3 sequence reads: CAWSVGDQETQYF. The CDR3 DNA follows: TGTGCCTGGAGTGTCGGGGACCAAGAGACCCAGTACTTC.

Here the CDR3 reads CASSNSGSDIQYF. The CDR3 DNA reads as TGCGCCAGCAGCAATAGCGGGAGTGACATTCAGTACTTC. The chain employs TRBV10-1 and TRBJ2-4; 9 bases fit TRBD2. Germline V gene lookup returns CDR1 WNHNN and CDR2 SYGVQD (reference sequence). The V segment lost 6 bases and the J segment 8 bases; nucleotides outside the gene matches: 5. CDR3 length: 13 amino acids.

CDR3 loop: CATSSPSSGANVLTF. For the CDR3, the DNA is TGTGCCACCAGCAGTCCGAGCTCTGGGGCCAACGTCCTGACTTTC. The chain couples TRBV15 to TRBJ2-6; D remains unclear. Germline V CDR1 and CDR2: LNHNV, YYDKDF (reference sequence). The V and J ends lost 3 bases and 0 bases respectively, with 6 bases between them. This CDR3 contains 15 residues.

The genes are TRBV19 and TRBJ1-2, with D possibly being TRBD1 (5 bases). Germline loops: CDR1 LNHDA, CDR2 SQIVND (reference sequence). Between the trimmed V and J ends, which lost 3 bases and 3 bases, there was a span of 5 bases. This CDR3 region has 12 residues. The CDR3 loop is CASSMTDYGYTF. The CDR3 DNA follows: TGTGCCAGTAGTATGACAGACTATGGCTACACCTTC.

This clone appeared a few times. This chain uses TRBV29-1 with TRBJ1-1; D might be TRBD1 (5 bases). The V end lost 1 base, the J end lost 3 bases, and 9 bases lay between the germline ends. Germline CDR1 is SQVTM and CDR2 is ANQGSEA. This CDR3 region has 13 residues. CDR3 DNA sequence: TGCAGCGTTGAAGTGCCGGGGGACACTGAAGCTTTCTTT. This codes for CSVEVPGDTEAFF.

This chain uses TRBV5-6 with TRBJ2-2; D not certain. The V gene lost 1 base and the J gene lost 7 bases, with 8 bases spanning the gap. Germline V CDR1 and CDR2: SGHDT, YYEEEE. The CDR3 runs 13 residues. The CDR3 region has the DNA TGTGCCAGCAGCTTGCAGTGGTACGGGGAGCTGTTTTTT. Translated, it gives CASSLQWYGELFF.

Regarding this clone: The junction shows a germline mismatch at one end, possibly a read error. The V gene is TRBV4-1, the J gene TRBJ2-7, with TRBD1 matching 7 bases. The germline V gene has CDR1 MGHRA and CDR2 YSYEKL. The CDR3 spans 15 residues. The CDR3 protein is CASSQTTGPSCEQYF. The DNA for the CDR3 is TGCGCCAGCAGCCAAACGACAGGGCCTTCCTGCGAGCAGTACTTC.